This TCR beta chain was sequenced in a study of CD8+ T cells in alopecia areata. Study-level points and caveats: As there was one nonresponder, how baseline CD8+ expansion relates to response remains uncertain.

After isolation, RNA underwent reverse transcription to generate cDNA as the sequencing template. TCRdb's copy holds only in-frame clones and misses some; the assay was immunoSEQ multiplex PCR. The table shows approximately 210,000 clones, with about 40% occurring only once. This sample's treatment: oral pan-JAK inhibitor, 5-10 mg twice daily. In alopecia areata patients, both lesional scalp punch biopsies and peripheral blood were collected. Germline CDR1 reads SGHDN; CDR2 reads FVKESK. This CDR3 is built from 14 residues. V was cut by 0 bases and J by 9 bases, with 12 bases left in between. This clone occurred a few times. The antigen remains undetermined.

The sequence was obtained from a human donor with alopecia areata. This chain connects TRBV14 to TRBJ2-4, with D maybe TRBD2 (5 bases). The sequencing used CD4+ T cells sorted from blood, collected at approximately week 39, from a patient treated with tofacitinib. CDR3 residues: CASSQDIQAGIQYF. Here the CDR3 DNA reads TGTGCCAGCAGCCAAGATATCCAGGCGGGCATTCAGTACTTC.